The present T cell receptor beta chain was sequenced within a study of cytomegalovirus exposure and HLA in healthy donors. Findings and caveats of the study: Rare TCR sequences dominated, though some public TCRs recurred in many donors. Some highly shared sequence variants likely arose as a pipeline artifact. In vitro testing confirmed a few CMV-associated chains as specific for CMV antigens.

PCR involved 60 Vbeta and 13 Jbeta primers. The repertoire was sequenced with immunoSEQ multiplex PCR; TCRdb's copy has only in-frame clones and lacks some. The top ten clones hold 9.5% to 15% of a sample with about 150,000 clones, over 70% of them seen once. About this clone: Its matching antigen is unknown.

The donors (healthy individuals) were bone marrow donors. There are 16 residues in the CDR3. Trimming at V came to 3 bases and at J to 2 bases, leaving 10 bases not matched to a gene. CDR1 is SGHRS and CDR2 is YFSETQ in the germline V gene. The TCR was taken from a man under 40 in good health and CMV-seropositive. Input material: PBMCs. The chain employs TRBV5-1 and TRBJ1-2; 7 nucleotides agree with TRBD1. The CDR3 DNA sequence: TGCGCCAGCAGCTCCAGCCGACCGGGACAGAACTATGGCTACACCTTC. Its translation is CASSSSRPGQNYGYTF. The variable domain in full, completed from reference TRBV5-1 and TRBJ1-2, reads KAGVTQTPRYLIKTRGQQVTLSCSPISGHRSVSWYQQTPGQGLQFLFEYFSETQRNKGNFPGRFSGRQFSNSRSEMNVSTLELGDSALYLCASSSSRPGQNYGYTFGSGTRLTVV.